This T cell receptor (beta chain) was observed in a study of T-cell memory formation after mild COVID-19. Study-level information: Most TCR clusters belonged to a single donor.

V lost 7 bases to trimming and J lost 2 bases, with 12 bases between them. This CDR3 has 14 residues. Germline-derived CDR1 and CDR2 are SNHLY and FYNNEI. This clonotype was detected a few times. Its antigen is currently unknown. Study findings and constraints: CD4+ contracting clones were mainly CM and EM; CD8+ ones, EMRA. Clones that contracted from day 15 to 85 were balanced CD4/CD8, while later expanders leaned CD4+.

Sample barcodes and UMIs were carried by the TCR alpha and TCR beta cDNA libraries that 5'RACE generated with constant-segment primers. TCRdb called the 5' RACE reads again in MiXCR, with one record for every CDR3 protein. In the table there are 540,000 or so distinct CDR3 sequences, over 20% of which are singletons. Sequencing was carried out using PBMCs or a T cell subset sorted from them (not recorded which). The TCR was taken from an adult woman who had mild COVID-19 (a few samples of this study predate the infection). Cell type and time point are not known. The chain employs TRBV2 and TRBJ1-5; possibly TRBD1 for D (5 bases). Here the CDR3 DNA reads TGTGCCAGCAAAACAGGTTTCGGCAATCAGCCCCAGCATTTT. It is translated as CASKTGFGNQPQHF.